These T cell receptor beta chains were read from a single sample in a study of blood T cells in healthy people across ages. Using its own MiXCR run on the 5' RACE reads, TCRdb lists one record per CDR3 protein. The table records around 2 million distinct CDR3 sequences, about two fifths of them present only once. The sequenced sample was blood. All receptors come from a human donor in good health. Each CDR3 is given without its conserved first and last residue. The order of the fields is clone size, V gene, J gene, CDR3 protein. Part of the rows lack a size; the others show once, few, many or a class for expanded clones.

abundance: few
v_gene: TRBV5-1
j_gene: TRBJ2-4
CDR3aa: ASCQTVREKNIQY

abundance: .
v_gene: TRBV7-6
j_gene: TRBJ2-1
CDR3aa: ASSLYPVRRGETQF

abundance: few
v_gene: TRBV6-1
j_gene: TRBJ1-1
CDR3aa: ASIINLANTEAF

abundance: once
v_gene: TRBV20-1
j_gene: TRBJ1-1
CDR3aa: SALLYSDTEAF

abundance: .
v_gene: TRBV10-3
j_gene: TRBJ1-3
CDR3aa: AISSSDRVGGNTIY

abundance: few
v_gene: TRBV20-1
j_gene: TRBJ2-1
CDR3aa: SAEGPGQGPNEQF

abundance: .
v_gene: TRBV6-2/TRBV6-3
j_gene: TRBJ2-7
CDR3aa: ASSYPGTSTYEQY

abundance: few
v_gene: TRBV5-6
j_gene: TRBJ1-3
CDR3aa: ASSGQGAGNTIY

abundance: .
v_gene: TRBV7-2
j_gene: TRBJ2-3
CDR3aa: ASSYLGGLAGVLDTQY

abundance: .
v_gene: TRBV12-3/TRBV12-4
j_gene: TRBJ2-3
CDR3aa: ASSLNWRGGQSRTDTQY

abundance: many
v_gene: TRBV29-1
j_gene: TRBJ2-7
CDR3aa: SVGTTGFVSYEQY

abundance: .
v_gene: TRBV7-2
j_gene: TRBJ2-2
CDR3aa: ASSLTAGTYTGELF

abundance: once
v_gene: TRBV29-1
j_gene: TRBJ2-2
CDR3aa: STTRDRLTGELF

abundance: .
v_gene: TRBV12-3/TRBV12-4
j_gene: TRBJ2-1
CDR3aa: ASSHGQVVSYNEQF

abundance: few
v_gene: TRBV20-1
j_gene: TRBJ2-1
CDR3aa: SAGVPGLAINEQF

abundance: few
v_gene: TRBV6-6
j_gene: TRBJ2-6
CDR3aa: ASSPPVAAGANVLT

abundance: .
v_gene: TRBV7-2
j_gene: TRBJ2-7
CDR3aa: ASSPQGGHEQY

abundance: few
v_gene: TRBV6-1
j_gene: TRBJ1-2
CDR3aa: ASSDFVGGHGYT

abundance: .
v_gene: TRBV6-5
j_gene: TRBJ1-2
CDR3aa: ASSYRNFGGGYT

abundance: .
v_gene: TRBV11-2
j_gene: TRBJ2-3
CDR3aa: ASSLDSAGAFTDTQY

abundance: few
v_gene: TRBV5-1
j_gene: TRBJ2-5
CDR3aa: ASKETGQEAQY

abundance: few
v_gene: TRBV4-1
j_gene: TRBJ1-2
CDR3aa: ASSHTGKNYGYT

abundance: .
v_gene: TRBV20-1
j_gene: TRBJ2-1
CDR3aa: SASGYAYNEQF

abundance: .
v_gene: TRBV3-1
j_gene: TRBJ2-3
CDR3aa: ANSPLGWTQY

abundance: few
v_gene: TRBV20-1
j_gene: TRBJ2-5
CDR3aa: SARDDTEWMGTQY

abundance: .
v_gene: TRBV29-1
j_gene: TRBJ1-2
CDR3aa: SVSPSPNYGYT

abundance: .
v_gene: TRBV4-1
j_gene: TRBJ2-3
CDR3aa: ASSQEGRGGLDTQY

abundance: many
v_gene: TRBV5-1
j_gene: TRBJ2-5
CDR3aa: ASSLRTDQETQY

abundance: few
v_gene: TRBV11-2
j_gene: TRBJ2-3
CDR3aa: ASSFLRVSDTQY

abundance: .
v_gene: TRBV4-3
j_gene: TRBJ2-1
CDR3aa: ASSQEGRTAYNEQF

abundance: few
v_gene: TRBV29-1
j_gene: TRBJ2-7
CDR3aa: SVESDASYEQY

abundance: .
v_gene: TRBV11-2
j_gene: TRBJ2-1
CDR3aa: ATSGIQGSNEQF

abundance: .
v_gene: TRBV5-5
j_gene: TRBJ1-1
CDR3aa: ASSPGTGKDFAEAF

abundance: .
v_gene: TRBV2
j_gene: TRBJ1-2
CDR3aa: ASTDPGVGGYT

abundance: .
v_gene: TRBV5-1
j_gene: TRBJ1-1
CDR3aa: ASSLASGVPTEAF

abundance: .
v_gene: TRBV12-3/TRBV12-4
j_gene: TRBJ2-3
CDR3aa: ASNKQGAGDTQY

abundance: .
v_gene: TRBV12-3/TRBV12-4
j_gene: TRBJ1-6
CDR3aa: ASSYRWDSPLH

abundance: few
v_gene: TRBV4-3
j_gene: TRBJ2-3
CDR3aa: ASSQGLSGRTADTQY

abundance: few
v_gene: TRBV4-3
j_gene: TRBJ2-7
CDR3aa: ASSPGTGGALFNEQY

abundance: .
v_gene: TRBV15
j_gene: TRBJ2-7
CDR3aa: ATSRDGTRGIDEQY

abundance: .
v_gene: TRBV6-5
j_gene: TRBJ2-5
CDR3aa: ASSYGDLETQY

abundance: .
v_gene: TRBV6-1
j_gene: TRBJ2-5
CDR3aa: ASSDTGDWETQY

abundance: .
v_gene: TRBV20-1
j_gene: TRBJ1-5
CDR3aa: SARDRGYGNQPQH

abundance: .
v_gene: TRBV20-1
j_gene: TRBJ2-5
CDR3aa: SARDLPAETQY

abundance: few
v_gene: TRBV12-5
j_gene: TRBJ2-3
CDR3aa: ASGLGGQGDTDTQY